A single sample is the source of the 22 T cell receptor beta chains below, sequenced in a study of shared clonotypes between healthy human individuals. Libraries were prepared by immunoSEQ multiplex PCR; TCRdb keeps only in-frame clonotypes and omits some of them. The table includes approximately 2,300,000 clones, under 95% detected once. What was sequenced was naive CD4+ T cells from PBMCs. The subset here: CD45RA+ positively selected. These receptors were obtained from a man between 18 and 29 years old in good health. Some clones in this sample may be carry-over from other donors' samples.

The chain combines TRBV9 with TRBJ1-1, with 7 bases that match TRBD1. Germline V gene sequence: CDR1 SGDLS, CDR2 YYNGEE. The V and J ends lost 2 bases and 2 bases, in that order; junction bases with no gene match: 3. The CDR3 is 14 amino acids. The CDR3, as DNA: TGTGCCAGCAGCGTGGACAGGCGAAACACTGAAGCTTTCTTT. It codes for CASSVDRRNTEAFF.

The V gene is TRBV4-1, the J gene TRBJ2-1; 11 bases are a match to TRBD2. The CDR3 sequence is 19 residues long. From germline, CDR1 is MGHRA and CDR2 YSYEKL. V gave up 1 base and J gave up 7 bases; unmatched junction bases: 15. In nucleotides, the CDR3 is TGCGCCAGCAGCCAAGGGGGGCTAGCGGGAGGTAACTCCTTGAATGAGCAGTTCTTC. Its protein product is CASSQGGLAGGNSLNEQFF.

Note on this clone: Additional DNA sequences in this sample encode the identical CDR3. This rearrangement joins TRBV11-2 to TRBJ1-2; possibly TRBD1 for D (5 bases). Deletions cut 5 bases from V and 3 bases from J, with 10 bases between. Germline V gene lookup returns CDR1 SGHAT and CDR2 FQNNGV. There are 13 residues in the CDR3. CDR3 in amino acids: CASSPDRDYGYTF. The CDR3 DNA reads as TGTGCCAGCAGCCCCGACAGAGACTATGGCTACACCTTC.

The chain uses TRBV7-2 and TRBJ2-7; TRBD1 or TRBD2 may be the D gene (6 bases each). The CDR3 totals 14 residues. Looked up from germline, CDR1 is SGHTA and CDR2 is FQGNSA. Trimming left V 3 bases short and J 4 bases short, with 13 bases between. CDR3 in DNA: TGTGCCAGCAGCTTTGGTAGGGGGGCTTACGAGCAGTACTTC. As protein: CASSFGRGAYEQYF.

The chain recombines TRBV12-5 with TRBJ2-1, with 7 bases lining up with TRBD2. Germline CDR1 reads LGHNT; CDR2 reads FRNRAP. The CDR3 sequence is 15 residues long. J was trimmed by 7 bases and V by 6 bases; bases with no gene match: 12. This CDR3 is CASGQAGERRNEQFF. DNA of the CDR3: TGTGCTAGTGGCCAGGCGGGGGAGCGGAGGAATGAGCAGTTCTTC.

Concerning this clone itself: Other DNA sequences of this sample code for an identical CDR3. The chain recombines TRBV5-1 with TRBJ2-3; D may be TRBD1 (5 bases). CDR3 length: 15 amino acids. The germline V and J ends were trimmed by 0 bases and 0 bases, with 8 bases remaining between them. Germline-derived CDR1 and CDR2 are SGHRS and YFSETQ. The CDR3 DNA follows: TGCGCCAGCAGCTTGGACAGGCCGAGCACAGATACGCAGTATTTT. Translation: CASSLDRPSTDTQYF. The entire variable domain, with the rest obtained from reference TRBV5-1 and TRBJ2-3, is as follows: KAGVTQTPRYLIKTRGQQVTLSCSPISGHRSVSWYQQTPGQGLQFLFEYFSETQRNKGNFPGRFSGRQFSNSRSEMNVSTLELGDSALYLCASSLDRPSTDTQYFGPGTRLTVL.

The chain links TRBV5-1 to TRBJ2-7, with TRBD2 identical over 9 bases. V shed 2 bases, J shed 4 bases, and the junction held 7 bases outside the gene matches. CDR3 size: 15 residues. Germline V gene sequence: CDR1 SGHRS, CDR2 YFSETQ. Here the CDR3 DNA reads TGCGCCAGCAGCTTAGGCGGGAGGGGAGGGTACGAGCAGTACTTC. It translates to CASSLGGRGGYEQYF.

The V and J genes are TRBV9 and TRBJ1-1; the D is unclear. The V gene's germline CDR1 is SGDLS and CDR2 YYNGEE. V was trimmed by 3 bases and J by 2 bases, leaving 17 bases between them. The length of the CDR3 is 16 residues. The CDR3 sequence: CASSAEGGLINTEAFF. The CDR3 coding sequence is TGTGCCAGCAGCGCCGAGGGAGGGCTGATTAACACTGAAGCTTTCTTT.

The CDR3 sequence: CASSVAPGPYEQYF. The CDR3 nucleotides are TGTGCCAGCAGTGTCGCACCAGGACCTTACGAGCAGTACTTC. V is TRBV6-1 and J is TRBJ2-7; D is unresolved. Germline values: CDR1 MNHNS, CDR2 SASEGT. This CDR3 is 14 amino acids long. With 4 bases removed from V and 4 bases from J, the gap between germline ends came to 14 bases.

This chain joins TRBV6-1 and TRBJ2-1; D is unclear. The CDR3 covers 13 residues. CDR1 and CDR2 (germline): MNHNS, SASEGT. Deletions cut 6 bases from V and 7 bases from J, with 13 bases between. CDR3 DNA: TGTGCCAGCAGGGTACAACTGGGAAATGAGCAGTTCTTC. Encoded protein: CASRVQLGNEQFF.

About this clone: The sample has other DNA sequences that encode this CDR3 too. The CDR3 nucleotides are TGTGCCAGCAGCCGGGACAGGGGCACAGATACGCAGTATTTT. Translating gives CASSRDRGTDTQYF. The genes are TRBV2 and TRBJ2-3; 9 nucleotides align to TRBD1. The V segment lost 6 bases and the J segment 1 base; nucleotides outside the gene matches: 2. The V gene's germline CDR1 is SNHLY and CDR2 FYNNEI. This CDR3 region has 14 residues.

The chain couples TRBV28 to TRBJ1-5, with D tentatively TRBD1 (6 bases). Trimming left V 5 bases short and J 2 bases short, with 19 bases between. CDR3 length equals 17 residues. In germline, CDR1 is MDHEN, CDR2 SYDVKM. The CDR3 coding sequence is TGTGCCAGCAGTCCCCCTAGGGGCAGGGGTGGCAATCAGCCCCAGCATTTT. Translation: CASSPPRGRGGNQPQHF.

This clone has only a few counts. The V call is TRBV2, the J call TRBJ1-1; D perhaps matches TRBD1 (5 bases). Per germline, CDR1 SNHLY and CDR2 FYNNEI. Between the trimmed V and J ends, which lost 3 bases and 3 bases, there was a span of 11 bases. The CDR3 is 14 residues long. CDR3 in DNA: TGTGCCAGCAGTGATGAGGGGAAGCACACTGAAGCTTTCTTT. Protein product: CASSDEGKHTEAFF.

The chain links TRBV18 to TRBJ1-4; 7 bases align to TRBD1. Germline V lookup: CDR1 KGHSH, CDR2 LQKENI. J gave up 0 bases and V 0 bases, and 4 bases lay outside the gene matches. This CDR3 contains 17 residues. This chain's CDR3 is CASSPPRGQATNEKLFF. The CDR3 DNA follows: TGTGCCAGCTCACCACCGAGGGGGCAGGCAACTAATGAAAAACTGTTTTTT. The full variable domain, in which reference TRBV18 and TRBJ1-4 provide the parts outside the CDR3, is NAGVMQNPRHLVRRRGQEARLRCSPMKGHSHVYWYRQLPEEGLKFMVYLQKENIIDESGMPKERFSAEFPKEGPSILRIQQVVRGDSAAYFCASSPPRGQATNEKLFFGSGTQLSVL.

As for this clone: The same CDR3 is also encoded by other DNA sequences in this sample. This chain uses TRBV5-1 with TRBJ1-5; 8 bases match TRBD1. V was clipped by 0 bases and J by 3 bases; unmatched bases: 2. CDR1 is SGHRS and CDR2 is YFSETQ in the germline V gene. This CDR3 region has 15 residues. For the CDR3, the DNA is TGCGCCAGCAGCTTGGCGGGACAGGTCAATCAGCCCCAGCATTTT. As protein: CASSLAGQVNQPQHF.

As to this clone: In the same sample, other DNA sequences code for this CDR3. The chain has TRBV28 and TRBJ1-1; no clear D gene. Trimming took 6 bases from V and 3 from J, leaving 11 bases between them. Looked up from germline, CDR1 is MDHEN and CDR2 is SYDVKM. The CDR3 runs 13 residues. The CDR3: CASSLRSDTEAFF. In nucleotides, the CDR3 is TGTGCCAGCAGCCTCAGGAGCGACACTGAAGCTTTCTTT.

CDR3 in amino acids: CASSESPEAFF. The CDR3 DNA follows: TGTGCCAGCTCAGAAAGCCCTGAAGCTTTCTTT. The chain employs TRBV18 and TRBJ1-1; unclear D gene. Trimming shortened V by 5 bases and J by 6 bases, and 7 bases separated the two germline ends. Germline assignment: CDR1 KGHSH and CDR2 LQKENI. The CDR3 length is 11 residues.

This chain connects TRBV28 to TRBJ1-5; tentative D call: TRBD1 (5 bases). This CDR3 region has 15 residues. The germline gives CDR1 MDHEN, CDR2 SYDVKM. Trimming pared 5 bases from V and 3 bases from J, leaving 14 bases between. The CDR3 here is CASSRGLAYNQPQHF. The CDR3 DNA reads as TGTGCCAGCAGTCGGGGACTAGCTTACAATCAGCCCCAGCATTTT.

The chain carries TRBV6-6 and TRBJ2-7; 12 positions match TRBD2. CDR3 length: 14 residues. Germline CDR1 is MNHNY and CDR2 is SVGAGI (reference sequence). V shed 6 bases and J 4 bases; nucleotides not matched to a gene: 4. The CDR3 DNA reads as TGTGCCAGCAGCAAAACTAGCGGGAGGTACGAGCAGTACTTC. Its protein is CASSKTSGRYEQYF.

CDR3 bases: TGTGCCAGCAGCGTACGAGGCTCCTACAATGAGCAGTTCTTC. It yields the protein CASSVRGSYNEQFF. The chain links TRBV9 to TRBJ2-1; D is ambiguous. CDR1 is SGDLS, CDR2 YYNGEE, per germline. This CDR3 comprises 14 residues. Trimming stripped 1 base from V and 0 bases from J, with 5 bases between.

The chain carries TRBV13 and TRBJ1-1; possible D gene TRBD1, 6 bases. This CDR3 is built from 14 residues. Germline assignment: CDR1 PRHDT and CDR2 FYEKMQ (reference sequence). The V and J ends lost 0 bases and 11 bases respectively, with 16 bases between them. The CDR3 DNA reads TGTGCCAGCAGCTTAGGGGGATCGGCAGGGGATGCTTTCTTT. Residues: CASSLGGSAGDAFF.

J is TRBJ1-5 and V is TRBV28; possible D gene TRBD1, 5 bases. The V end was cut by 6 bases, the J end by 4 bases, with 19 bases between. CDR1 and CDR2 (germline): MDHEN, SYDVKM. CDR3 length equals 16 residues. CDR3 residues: CASRTQGWRLNQPQHF. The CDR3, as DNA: TGTGCCAGCAGGACTCAGGGATGGAGATTAAATCAGCCCCAGCATTTT.